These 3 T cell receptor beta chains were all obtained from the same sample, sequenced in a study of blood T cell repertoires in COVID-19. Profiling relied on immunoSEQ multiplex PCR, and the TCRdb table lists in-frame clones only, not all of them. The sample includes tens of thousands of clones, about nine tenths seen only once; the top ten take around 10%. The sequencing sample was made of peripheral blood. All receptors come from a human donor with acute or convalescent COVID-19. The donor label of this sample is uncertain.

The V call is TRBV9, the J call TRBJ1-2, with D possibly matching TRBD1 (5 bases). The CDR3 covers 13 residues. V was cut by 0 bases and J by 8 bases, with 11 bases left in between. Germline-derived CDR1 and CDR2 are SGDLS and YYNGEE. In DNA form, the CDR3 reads TGTGCCAGCAGCGTAGTCCAGGGTCTCGGCTACACCTTC. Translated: CASSVVQGLGYTF.

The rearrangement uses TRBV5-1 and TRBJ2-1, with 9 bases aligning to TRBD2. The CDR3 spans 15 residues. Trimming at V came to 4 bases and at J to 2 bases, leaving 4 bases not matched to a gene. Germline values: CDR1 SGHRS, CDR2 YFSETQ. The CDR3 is CASSETSGPYNEQFF. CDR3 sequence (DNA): TGCGCCAGCAGCGAGACTAGCGGCCCCTACAATGAGCAGTTCTTC.

CDR3 in amino acids: CASTPGGRTGELFF. The CDR3 coding sequence is TGTGCCAGCACACCAGGGGGCCGCACCGGGGAGCTGTTTTTT. The chain has TRBV2 and TRBJ2-2; 8 nucleotides line up with TRBD1. V dropped 7 bases and J dropped 4; count of bases not matched to a gene: 5. Germline assignment: CDR1 SNHLY and CDR2 FYNNEI. The CDR3 spans 14 residues.